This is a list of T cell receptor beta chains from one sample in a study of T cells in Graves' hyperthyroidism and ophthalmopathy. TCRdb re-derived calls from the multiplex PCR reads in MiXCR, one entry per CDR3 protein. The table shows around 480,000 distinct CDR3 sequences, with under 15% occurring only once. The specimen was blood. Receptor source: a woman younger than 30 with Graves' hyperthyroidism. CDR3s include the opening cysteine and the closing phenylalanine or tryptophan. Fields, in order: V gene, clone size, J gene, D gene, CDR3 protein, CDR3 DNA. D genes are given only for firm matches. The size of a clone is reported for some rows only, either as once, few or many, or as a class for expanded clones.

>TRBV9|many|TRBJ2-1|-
CASSVQEGRNNEQFF
TGTGCCAGCAGCGTACAAGAAGGCCGCAACAATGAGCAGTTCTTC
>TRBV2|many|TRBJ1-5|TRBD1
CASSRTGGEPQHF
TGTGCCAGCAGTCGGACAGGGGGAGAGCCCCAGCATTTT
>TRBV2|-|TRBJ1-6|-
CASSEAGEQGWSPLHF
TGTGCCAGCAGTGAAGCAGGGGAACAGGGTTGGTCACCCCTCCACTTT
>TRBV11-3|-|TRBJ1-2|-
CASSRPGAYGYTF
TGTGCCAGCAGTCGACCAGGGGCTTATGGCTACACCTTC
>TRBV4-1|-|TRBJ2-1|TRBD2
CATGRGGGSSEQFF
TGCGCCACCGGTCGTGGGGGGGGGTCGAGTGAGCAGTTCTTC
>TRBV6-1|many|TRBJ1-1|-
CASTTGGLNTEAFF
TGTGCCAGCACGACGGGGGGGTTGAACACTGAAGCTTTCTTT
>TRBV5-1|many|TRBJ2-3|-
CASSLAQRQLDTQYF
TGCGCCAGCAGCTTGGCTCAGCGACAGCTAGATACGCAGTATTTT
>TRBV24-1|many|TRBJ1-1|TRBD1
CATSDSFDRGPGVAFF
TGTGCCACCAGTGACTCCTTCGACAGGGGGCCGGGCGTAGCTTTCTTT
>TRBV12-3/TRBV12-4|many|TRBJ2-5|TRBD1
CASSPRTGGMETQYF
TGTGCCAGCAGCCCCAGAACAGGGGGCATGGAGACCCAGTACTTC
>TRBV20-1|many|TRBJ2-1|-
CSASRGGWDEQFF
TGCAGTGCTAGTAGGGGGGGATGGGATGAGCAGTTCTTC
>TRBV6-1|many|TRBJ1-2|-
CASKQTGGARGYTF
TGTGCCAGCAAACAAACCGGGGGCGCTCGTGGCTACACCTTC
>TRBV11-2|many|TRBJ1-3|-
CASSPLKGMPGNTIYF
TGTGCCAGCAGCCCACTGAAGGGGATGCCTGGAAACACCATATATTTT
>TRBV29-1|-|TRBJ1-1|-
CSVDIREFGITEAFF
TGCAGCGTTGACATTAGGGAATTCGGAATAACTGAAGCTTTCTTT
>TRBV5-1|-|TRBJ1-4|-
CASSLDGVGNEKLFF
TGCGCCAGTAGCTTGGACGGAGTCGGTAATGAAAAACTGTTTTTT
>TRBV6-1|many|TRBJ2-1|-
CASSDTSYNEQFF
TGTGCCAGCAGTGACACCTCCTACAATGAGCAGTTCTTC
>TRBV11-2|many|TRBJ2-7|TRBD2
CASQGWASGTYEQYF
TGTGCCAGCCAAGGGTGGGCTAGCGGGACCTACGAGCAGTACTTC
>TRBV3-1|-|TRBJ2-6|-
CARSQALSSGANVLTF
TGTGCGCGCAGCCAAGCCCTATCCTCTGGGGCCAACGTCCTGACTTTC
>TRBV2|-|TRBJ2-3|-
CASRRETDTQYF
TGTGCCAGCAGGCGCGAGACAGATACGCAGTATTTT
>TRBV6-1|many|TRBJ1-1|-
CASSRELKAFF
TGTGCCAGCTCGCGGGAATTGAAAGCTTTCTTT
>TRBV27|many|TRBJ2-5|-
CASSLWLGETQYF
TGTGCCAGCAGTTTATGGCTGGGAGAGACCCAGTACTTT
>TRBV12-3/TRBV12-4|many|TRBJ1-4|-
CASSPGSNEKLFF
TGTGCCAGCAGCCCTGGATCCAATGAAAAACTGTTTTTT
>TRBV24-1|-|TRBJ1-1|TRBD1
CATSDPGTGRGDTEAFF
TGTGCCACCAGTGATCCCGGGACAGGGAGAGGGGATACTGAAGCTTTCTTT
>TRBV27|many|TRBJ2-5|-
CASSRFGRQDMGETQYF
TGTGCCAGCAGTCGATTTGGGCGTCAGGACATGGGGGAGACCCAGTACTTC
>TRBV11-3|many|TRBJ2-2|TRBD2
CTSSTRTSAGELFF
TGTACCAGCAGCACAAGGACTAGCGCCGGGGAGCTGTTTTTT
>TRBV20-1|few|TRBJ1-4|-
CSARDPLQGEAEKLFF
TGCAGTGCTAGAGATCCCTTACAGGGAGAGGCTGAAAAACTGTTTTTT
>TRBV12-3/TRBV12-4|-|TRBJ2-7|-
CASSLTRHLYEQYF
TGTGCCAGCAGTTTAACCCGGCACCTCTACGAGCAGTACTTC
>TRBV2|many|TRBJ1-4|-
CASRRDYNEKLFF
TGTGCCAGCAGACGGGACTATAATGAAAAACTGTTTTTT
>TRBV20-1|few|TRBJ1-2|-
CSAYNLGVMAGDYTF
TGCAGTGCTTATAACTTAGGAGTGATGGCCGGGGACTACACCTTC
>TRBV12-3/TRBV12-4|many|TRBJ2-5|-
CASSARTKETQYF
TGTGCCAGCAGTGCCCGGACTAAAGAGACCCAGTACTTC
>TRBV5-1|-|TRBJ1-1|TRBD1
CASSSSGQAQNTEAFF
TGCGCCAGCAGCTCTTCGGGACAGGCGCAGAACACTGAAGCTTTCTTT
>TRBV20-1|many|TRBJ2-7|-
CSARQDSYEQYF
TGCAGTGCTAGACAGGATTCCTACGAGCAGTACTTC
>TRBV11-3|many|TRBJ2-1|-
CASSLSVLNEQFF
TGTGCCAGCAGCTTATCGGTTCTCAATGAGCAGTTCTTC
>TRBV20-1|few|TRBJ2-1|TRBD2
CSGEPGLAVVNEQFF
TGCAGTGGTGAACCGGGACTAGCGGTTGTCAATGAGCAGTTCTTC
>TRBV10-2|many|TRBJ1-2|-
CASRLTGFGYTF
TGCGCCAGCAGACTGACAGGTTTTGGCTACACCTTC
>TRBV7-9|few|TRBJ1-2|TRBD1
CASSLRQGEAYGYTF
TGTGCCAGCAGCTTGCGACAGGGGGAGGCCTATGGCTACACCTTC
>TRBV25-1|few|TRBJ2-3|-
CASSGLITSTDTQYF
TGTGCCAGCAGTGGACTCATTACTAGCACAGATACGCAGTATTTT
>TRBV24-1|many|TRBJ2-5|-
CATSKVADQETQYF
TGTGCCACCAGTAAGGTAGCGGATCAAGAGACCCAGTACTTC
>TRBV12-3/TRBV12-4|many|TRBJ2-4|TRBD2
CASSTLAEAKNIQYF
TGTGCCAGCAGCACCCTAGCGGAAGCCAAAAACATTCAGTACTTC
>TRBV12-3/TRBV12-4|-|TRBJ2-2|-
CASRQGPSTGELFF
TGTGCCAGCAGACAAGGACCGTCCACCGGGGAGCTGTTTTTT
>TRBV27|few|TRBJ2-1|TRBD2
CASSPTLAGGQFF
TGTGCCAGCAGTCCCACCCTAGCGGGAGGGCAGTTCTTC
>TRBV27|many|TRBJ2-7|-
CASSLGVDSYEQYF
TGTGCCAGCAGTTTAGGGGTCGACTCCTACGAGCAGTACTTC
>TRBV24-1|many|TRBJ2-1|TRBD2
CATSDPGLAGRNEQFF
TGTGCCACCAGTGACCCTGGACTAGCGGGTAGGAATGAGCAGTTCTTC
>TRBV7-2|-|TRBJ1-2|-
CASSPQPGLPYGYTF
TGTGCCAGCAGCCCCCAACCAGGTCTTCCCTATGGCTACACCTTC
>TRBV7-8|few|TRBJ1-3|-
CASSSGLGGNTIYF
TGTGCCAGCAGCTCGGGCCTCGGGGGGAACACCATATATTTT
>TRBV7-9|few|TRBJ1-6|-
CASIQQELNSPLHF
TGTGCCAGCATTCAACAGGAATTGAATTCACCCCTCCACTTT
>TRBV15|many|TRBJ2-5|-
CATSRFAGTRETQYF
TGTGCCACCAGCAGGTTTGCGGGAACTCGGGAGACCCAGTACTTC
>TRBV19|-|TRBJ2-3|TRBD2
CASSIFITTSGPDTQYF
TGTGCCAGTAGTATCTTTATTACAACTAGCGGCCCAGATACGCAGTATTTT
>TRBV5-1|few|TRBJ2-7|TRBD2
CASSSRGLAGGEQYF
TGCGCCAGCAGTTCCCGGGGGCTAGCGGGAGGAGAGCAGTACTTC
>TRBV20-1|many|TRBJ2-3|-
CSASPPGTRRLKDTQYF
TGCAGTGCTAGTCCCCCAGGCACCCGGAGATTGAAGGATACGCAGTATTTT
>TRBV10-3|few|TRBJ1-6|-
CAISDRPNNSPLHF
TGTGCCATCAGTGACAGACCAAATAATTCACCCCTCCACTTT
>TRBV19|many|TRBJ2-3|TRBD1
CASSIDTDRDVTDTQYF
TGTGCCAGTAGTATAGACACTGACAGGGATGTAACAGATACGCAGTATTTT
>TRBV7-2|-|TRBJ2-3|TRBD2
CASSLVMSGGYSTDTQYF
TGTGCCAGCAGCTTAGTGATGTCGGGAGGTTATAGCACAGATACGCAGTATTTT
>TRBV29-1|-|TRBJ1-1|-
CSVERDTEAFF
TGCAGCGTTGAACGGGACACTGAAGCTTTCTTT
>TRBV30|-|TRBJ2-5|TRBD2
CACPRGSGRRETQYF
TGTGCCTGTCCTCGAGGTAGCGGGAGGAGGGAGACCCAGTACTTC
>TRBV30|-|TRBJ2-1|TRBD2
CAWSGGRGSRVQFF
TGTGCCTGGAGTGGCGGGAGAGGCTCCCGAGTACAGTTCTTC